This T cell receptor beta chain is drawn from a study of radiotherapy plus CTLA-4 blockade in lung cancer. Findings of the study overall: Blood-borne expansion of tumor-derived TCR clones followed radiotherapy plus ipilimumab.

TCRdb keeps only in-frame clones here, not all; method: immunoSEQ multiplex PCR. The profile shows about 110,000 clones, more than 70% of them singletons. Germline V gene data show CDR1 as MNHNS and CDR2 as SASEGT. The ends were cut back, 6 bases at V and 5 bases at J, with 11 bases in the middle. The CDR3 sequence is 13 residues long. The sample holds a few counts of this clone. What it binds is unknown. The sequences come from peripheral blood, collected from a patient treated with radiotherapy plus ipilimumab. This TCR was recovered from a human donor with non-small cell lung cancer that progressed on radiotherapy plus ipilimumab. Some clones in this sample may be carry-over from other donors' samples. This rearrangement joins TRBV6-1 to TRBJ2-1; D is possibly TRBD2 (5 bases). CDR3 sequence reads: CASSQLGNNEQFF. The CDR3 nucleotides are TGTGCCAGCAGCCAGCTCGGGAACAATGAGCAGTTCTTC.